This record covers a single TCR beta chain. This record belongs to a study of blood T cell repertoires in COVID-19. Study at large: Spain, Italy and the United States supplied samples that represented acute and convalescent COVID-19. Sources were T cells, B-cell-depleted T cells, or PBMCs; the material itself was cDNA or gDNA.

Germline V gene sequence: CDR1 MNHEY, CDR2 SMNVEV (reference sequence). The V end lost 5 bases, the J end lost 5 bases, and 18 bases lay between the germline ends. The CDR3 is made up of 15 amino acids. Authors' analysis steps: Amplification with reference gene primers provided the estimates of nucleated cell counts. Method: immunoSEQ multiplex PCR; TCRdb's copy keeps in-frame clones and lacks some. V and J calls and clone size follow that table, whereas D and trimming were derived from the DNA. The table has tens of thousands of clones, 75% to 90% seen once. This receptor was obtained from a human donor with acute or convalescent COVID-19. The donor label of this sample is uncertain. The sequenced sample consisted of peripheral blood. V is TRBV27 and J is TRBJ1-1; a weak D match, TRBD1 (5 bases). The CDR3 DNA reads TGTGCCAGCAGTCCGCTCGCGGGGACTGGGACTGAAGCTTTCTTT. Amino acids: CASSPLAGTGTEAFF.